In this sample, the clone carrying this T cell receptor beta chain turned up once. Its antigen is not known. These data come from a study of cytomegalovirus exposure and HLA in healthy donors. The study's findings and limits: Relative to equally common others, HLA-associated TCR beta chains showed greater clonal expansion in a later analysis. Some V segments could not be told apart, so they were left out, TRBV6-2 and TRBV6-3 among them.

This CDR3 has 16 residues. The junction had 7 bases not matched to a gene; V was cut back by 3 bases and J by 5 bases. Germline CDR1 MGHDK, CDR2 SYGVNS. As for the donors, each was a healthy bone marrow donor. The study ran its PCR with 60 Vbeta and 13 Jbeta primers. TCRdb's copy holds only in-frame clones and misses some; the assay was immunoSEQ multiplex PCR. The table shows under 250,000 clones, with 79% occurring only once. The genes are TRBV25-1 and TRBJ2-7; 13 bases fit TRBD2. The receptor's source is a man over 45 in good health and CMV-seronegative. What was sequenced was PBMCs. DNA of the CDR3: TGTGCCAGCAGTGATCCCCTCGGGACTAGCGGGAACGAGCAGTACTTC. Amino acid sequence: CASSDPLGTSGNEQYF.